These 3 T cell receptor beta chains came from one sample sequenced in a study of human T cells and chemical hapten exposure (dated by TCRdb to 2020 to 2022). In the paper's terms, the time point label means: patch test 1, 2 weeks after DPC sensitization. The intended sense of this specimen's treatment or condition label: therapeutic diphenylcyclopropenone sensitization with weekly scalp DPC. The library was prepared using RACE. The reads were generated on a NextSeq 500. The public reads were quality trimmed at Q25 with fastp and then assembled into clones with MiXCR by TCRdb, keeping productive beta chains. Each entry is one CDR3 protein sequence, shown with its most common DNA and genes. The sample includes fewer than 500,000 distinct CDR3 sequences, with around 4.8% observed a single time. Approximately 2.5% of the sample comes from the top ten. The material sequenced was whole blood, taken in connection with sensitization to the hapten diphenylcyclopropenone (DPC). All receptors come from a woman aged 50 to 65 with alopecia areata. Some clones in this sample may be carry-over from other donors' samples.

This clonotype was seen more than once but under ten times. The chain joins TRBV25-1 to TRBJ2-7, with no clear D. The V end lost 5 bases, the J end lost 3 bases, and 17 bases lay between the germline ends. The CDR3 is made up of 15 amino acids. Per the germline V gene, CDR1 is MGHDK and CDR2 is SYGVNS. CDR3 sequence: CASSSTETGSYEQYF. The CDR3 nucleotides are TGTGCCAGCAGTAGTACAGAAACGGGTAGCTACGAGCAGTACTTC.

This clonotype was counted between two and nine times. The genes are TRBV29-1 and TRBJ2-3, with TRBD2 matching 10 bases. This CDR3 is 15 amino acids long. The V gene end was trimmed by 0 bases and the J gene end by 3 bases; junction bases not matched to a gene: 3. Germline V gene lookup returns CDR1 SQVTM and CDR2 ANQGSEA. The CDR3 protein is CSVEEPSGSTDTQYF. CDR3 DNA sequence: TGCAGCGTTGAAGAGCCTAGCGGGAGTACAGATACGCAGTATTTT.

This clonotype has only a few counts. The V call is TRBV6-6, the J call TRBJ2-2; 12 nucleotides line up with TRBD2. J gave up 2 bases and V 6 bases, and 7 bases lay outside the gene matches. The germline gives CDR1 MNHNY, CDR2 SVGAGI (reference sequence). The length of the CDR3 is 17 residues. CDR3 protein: CASSRASGGANTGELFF. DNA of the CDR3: TGTGCCAGCAGCAGAGCTAGCGGGGGGGCTAACACCGGGGAGCTGTTTTTT.